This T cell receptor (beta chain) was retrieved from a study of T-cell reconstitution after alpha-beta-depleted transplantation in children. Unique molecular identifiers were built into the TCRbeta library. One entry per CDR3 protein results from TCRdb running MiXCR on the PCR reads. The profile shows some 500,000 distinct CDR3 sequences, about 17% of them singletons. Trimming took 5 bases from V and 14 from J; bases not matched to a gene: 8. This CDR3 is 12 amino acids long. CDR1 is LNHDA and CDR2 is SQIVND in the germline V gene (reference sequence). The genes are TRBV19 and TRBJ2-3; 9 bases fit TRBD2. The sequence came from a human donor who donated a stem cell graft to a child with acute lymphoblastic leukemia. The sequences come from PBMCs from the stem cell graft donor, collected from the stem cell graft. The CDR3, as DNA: TGTGCCAGTAGTGGCACCGGGACTAGCTCGTATTTT. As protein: CASSGTGTSSYF.